The T cell receptor beta chain described here comes from a study of PD-L1 blockade in urothelial cancer. Across the study: Median blood clonality was roughly 0.074, with tens of thousands of unique TCRs. Study observations and caveats: Pretreatment blood TCR clonality under the median forecast improved survival.

The time point was: peripheral blood 6 weeks after treatment start. This clone was found once. Its target is not known. Every PCR was spiked with synthetic TCR analog templates. TCRdb keeps only in-frame clones here, not all; method: immunoSEQ multiplex PCR. The data contain 50,000 or so clones, roughly 86% of them singletons. Germline CDR1 and CDR2: SGHAT and FQNNGV. There are 16 residues in the CDR3. Trimming removed 5 bases from V and 8 bases from J, with 19 bases in between. The starting material was PBMCs, obtained around atezolizumab (anti-PD-L1) treatment. The chain has TRBV11-2 and TRBJ1-6; the D is unclear. This receptor was taken from a man aged 55 to 69 with urothelial cancer. The CDR3 loop reads CASSPSQEVVDSPLHF. The DNA of the CDR3 is TGTGCCAGCAGCCCCTCCCAGGAGGTTGTGGATTCACCCCTCCACTTT.